The entry below gives a single T cell receptor beta chain sequence along with its context. No antigen is known for it. This sample was taken from a study of blood T cells in healthy people across ages. Study-wide findings and caveats: From one million sequenced T cells, diversity estimates were lower bounds.

CDR3 length: 15 amino acids. Germline CDR1 MGHRA, CDR2 YSYEKL. V shed 0 bases and J shed 3 bases, with 11 bases lying between them. A second about 6 to 12 cycle PCR used barcoded and J-beta primers. TCRdb reanalysed the 5' RACE reads using MiXCR and keeps one entry per CDR3 protein. The sample yields more than 1,400,000 distinct CDR3 sequences, roughly 45% seen once. The J gene is TRBJ1-1, the V gene TRBV4-1; unclear D gene. Source material: blood. The TCR originated in a woman between 18 and 29 years old in good health. DNA of the CDR3: TGCGCCAGCAGCCAAGAAAGGGAAAAGGACACTGAAGCTTTCTTT. Protein sequence: CASSQEREKDTEAFF.